This T cell receptor beta chain was profiled in a study of CD4 and CD8 cells across lung adenocarcinoma regions. CDR1 is MNHEY and CDR2 is SMNVEV in the germline V gene (reference sequence). V lost 3 bases to trimming and J lost 1 base, with 6 bases between them. The CDR3 is 13 residues long. There are many counts of this clonotype. TCRdb ran MiXCR on the PCR reads and lists one entry per CDR3 protein. The data contain about 16,000 distinct CDR3 sequences, 45% to 70% of them seen just once; the ten biggest clones take up around a third. The sequenced sample consisted of CD8+ T cells from the center of a lung tumor. The sequence came from a female donor with lung adenocarcinoma. The CD4 and CD8 labels of this study may be unreliable. This rearrangement joins TRBV27 to TRBJ1-2; D uncertain. The CDR3, as DNA: TGTGCCAGCAGTTTGGCCCTTAACTATGGCTACACCTTC. This translates into CASSLALNYGYTF.